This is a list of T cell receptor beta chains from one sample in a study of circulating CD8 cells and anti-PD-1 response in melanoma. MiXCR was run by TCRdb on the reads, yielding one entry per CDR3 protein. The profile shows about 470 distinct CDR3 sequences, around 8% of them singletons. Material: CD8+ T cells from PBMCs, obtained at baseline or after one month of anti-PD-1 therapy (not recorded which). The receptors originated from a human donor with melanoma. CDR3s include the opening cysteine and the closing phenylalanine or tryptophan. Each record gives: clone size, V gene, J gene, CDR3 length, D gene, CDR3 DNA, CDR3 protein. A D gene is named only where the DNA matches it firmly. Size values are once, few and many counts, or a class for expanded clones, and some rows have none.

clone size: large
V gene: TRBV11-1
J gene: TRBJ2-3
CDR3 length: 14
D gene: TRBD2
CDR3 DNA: TGTGCCAGCAGCCAACGGGCGGGGGCAGATACGCAGTATTTT
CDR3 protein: CASSQRAGADTQYF

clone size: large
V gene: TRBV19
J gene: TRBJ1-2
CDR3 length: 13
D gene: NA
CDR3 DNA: TGTGCCAGTAGTATGGTCAGAGACTATGGCTACACCTTC
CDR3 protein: CASSMVRDYGYTF

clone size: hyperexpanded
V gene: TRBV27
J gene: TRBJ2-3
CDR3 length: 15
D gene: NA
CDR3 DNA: TGTGCCAGCAGTTTTGAGTTAGAAAGCACAGATACGCAGTATTTT
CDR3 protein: CASSFELESTDTQYF

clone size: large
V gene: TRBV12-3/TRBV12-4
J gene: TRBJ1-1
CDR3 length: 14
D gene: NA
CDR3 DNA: TGTGCCAGCAGCCCGAGCCCTGGTGGCACTGAAGCTTTCTTT
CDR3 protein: CASSPSPGGTEAFF

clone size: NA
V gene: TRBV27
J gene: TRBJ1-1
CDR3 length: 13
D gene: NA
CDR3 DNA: TGTGCCAGCAGTTCGACAGGGAACACTGAAGCTTTCTTT
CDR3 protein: CASSSTGNTEAFF

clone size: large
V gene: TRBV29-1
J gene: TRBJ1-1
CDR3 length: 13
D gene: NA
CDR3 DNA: TGCAGCAGCCGAGAGGGGATCGGCACTGAAGCTTTCTTT
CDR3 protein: CSSREGIGTEAFF

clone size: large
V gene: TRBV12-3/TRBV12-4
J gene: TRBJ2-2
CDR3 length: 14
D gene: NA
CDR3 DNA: TGTGCCAGCAGTCCCAACAGGGATTACGGGGAGCTGTTTTTT
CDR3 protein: CASSPNRDYGELFF

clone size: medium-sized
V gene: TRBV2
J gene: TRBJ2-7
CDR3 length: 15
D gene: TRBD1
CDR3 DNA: TGTGCCAGCCACCCCACAGGGACAGGGGACTACGAGCAGTACTTC
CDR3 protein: CASHPTGTGDYEQYF

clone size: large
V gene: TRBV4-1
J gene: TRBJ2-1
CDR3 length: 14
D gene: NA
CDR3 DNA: TGCGCCAGCAGCCAGGGCCCCTCCTACAATGAGCAGTTCTTC
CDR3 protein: CASSQGPSYNEQFF

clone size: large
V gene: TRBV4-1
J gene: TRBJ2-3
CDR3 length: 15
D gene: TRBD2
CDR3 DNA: TGCGCCAGCAGCCACCGGACTAGCGCTTCCGATACGCAGTATTTT
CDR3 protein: CASSHRTSASDTQYF

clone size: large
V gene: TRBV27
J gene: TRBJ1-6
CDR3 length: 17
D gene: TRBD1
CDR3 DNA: TGTGCCAGCAGTTACGGACAGGGGAATTTTCGGAATTCACCCCTCCACTTT
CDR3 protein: CASSYGQGNFRNSPLHF

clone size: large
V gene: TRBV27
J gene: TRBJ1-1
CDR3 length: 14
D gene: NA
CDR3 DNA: TGTGCCAGCAGTTTAAGCGGGCTCCTTACTGAAGCTTTCTTT
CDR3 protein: CASSLSGLLTEAFF

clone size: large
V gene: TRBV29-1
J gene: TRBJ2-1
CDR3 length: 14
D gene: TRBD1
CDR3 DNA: TGCAGCGTTTCCGGGACAGGGGTCTACAATGAGCAGTTCTTC
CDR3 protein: CSVSGTGVYNEQFF

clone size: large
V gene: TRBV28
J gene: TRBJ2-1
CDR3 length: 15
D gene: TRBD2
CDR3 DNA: TGTGCCAGCAGTTTATTCCGGACTAGCAAAGATGAGCAGTTCTTC
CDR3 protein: CASSLFRTSKDEQFF

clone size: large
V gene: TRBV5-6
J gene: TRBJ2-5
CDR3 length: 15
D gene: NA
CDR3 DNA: TGTGCCAGCAGCTTGGCGCGGCAGGGTAAAGAGACCCAGTACTTC
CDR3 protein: CASSLARQGKETQYF

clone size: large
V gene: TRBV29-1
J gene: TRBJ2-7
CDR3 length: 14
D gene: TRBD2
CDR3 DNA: TGCAGCGTCATAAGCGGGGAAAGCTCCTACGAGCAGTACTTC
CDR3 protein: CSVISGESSYEQYF

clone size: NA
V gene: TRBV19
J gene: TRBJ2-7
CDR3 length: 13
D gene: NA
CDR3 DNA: TGTGCCAGTAGCCTCACTAGGGACTACGAGCAGTACTTC
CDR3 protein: CASSLTRDYEQYF

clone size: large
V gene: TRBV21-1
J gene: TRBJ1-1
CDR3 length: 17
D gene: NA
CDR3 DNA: TGTGCCAGCAGCAAAGTCCGGACAGGGGGTTTGGGCACTGAAGCTTTCTTT
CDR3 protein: CASSKVRTGGLGTEAFF

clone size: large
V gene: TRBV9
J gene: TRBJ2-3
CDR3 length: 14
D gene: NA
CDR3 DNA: TGTGCCAGCAGCGCTGGGGGGGGGCCAGATACGCAGTATTTT
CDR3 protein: CASSAGGGPDTQYF

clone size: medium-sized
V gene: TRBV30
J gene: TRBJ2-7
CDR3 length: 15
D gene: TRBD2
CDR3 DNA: TGTGCCTGGAGTGTACCCGCTAGCGGGGGTTACGAGCAGTACTTC
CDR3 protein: CAWSVPASGGYEQYF

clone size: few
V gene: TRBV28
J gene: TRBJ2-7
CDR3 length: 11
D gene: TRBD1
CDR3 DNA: TGTGCCAGCAGTGACAGGGTCGAGCAGTACTTC
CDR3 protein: CASSDRVEQYF

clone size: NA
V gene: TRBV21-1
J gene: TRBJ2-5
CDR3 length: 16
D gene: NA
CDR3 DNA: TGTGCCAGCACATACCTTGGTCAGCGGGCGCGAGAGCCCCAGTACTTC
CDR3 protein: CASTYLGQRAREPQYF

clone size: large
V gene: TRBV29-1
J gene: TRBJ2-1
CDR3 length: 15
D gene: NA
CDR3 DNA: TGCAGCGTTGAAGTTTGGGGGTCGGGGAACAATGAGCAGTTCTTC
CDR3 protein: CSVEVWGSGNNEQFF

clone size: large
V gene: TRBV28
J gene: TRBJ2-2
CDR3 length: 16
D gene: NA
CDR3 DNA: TGTGCCAGCAGTGAGGACAGGGAGGGCCTAGCCGGGGAGCTGTTTTTT
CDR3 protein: CASSEDREGLAGELFF

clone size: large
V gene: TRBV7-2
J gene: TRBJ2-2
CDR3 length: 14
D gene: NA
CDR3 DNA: TGTGCCAGCCCTGGGCCAGTGAACACCGGGGAGCTGTTTTTT
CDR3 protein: CASPGPVNTGELFF

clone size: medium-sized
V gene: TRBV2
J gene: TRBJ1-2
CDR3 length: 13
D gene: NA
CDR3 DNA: TGTGCCAGTCGATCGTTAGCTAACTATGGCTACACCTTC
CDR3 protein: CASRSLANYGYTF

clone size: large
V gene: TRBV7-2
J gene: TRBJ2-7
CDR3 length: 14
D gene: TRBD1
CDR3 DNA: TGTGCCAGCAGCCGGGGACAGGGCGCATACGAGCAGTACTTC
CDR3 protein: CASSRGQGAYEQYF

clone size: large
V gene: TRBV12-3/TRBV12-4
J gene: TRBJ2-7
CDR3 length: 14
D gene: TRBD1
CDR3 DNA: TGTGCCAGCAGTGGACAGGGGCTAACCTACGAGCAGTACTTC
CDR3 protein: CASSGQGLTYEQYF

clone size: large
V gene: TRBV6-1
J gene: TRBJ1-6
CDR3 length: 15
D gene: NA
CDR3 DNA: TGTGCCAGCAGTGAAGCGTACAGGGCTAATTCACCCCTCCACTTT
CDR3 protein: CASSEAYRANSPLHF

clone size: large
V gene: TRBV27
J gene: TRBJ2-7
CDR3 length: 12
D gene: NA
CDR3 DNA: TGTGCCAGCGGGGCTAGCTCCTACGAGCAGTACTTC
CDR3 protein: CASGASSYEQYF

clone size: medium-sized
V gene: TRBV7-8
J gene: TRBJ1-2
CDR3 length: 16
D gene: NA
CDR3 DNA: TGTGCCAGCAGCTTAGGCCCCAGGGATCCAAACTATGGCTACACCTTC
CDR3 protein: CASSLGPRDPNYGYTF

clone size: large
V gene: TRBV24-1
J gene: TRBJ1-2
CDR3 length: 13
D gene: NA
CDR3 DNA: TGTGCCACCAGTAAACGTTCAGACTATGGCTACACCTTC
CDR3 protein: CATSKRSDYGYTF